This T cell receptor beta chain was sequenced for a study of cytomegalovirus exposure and HLA in healthy donors. This CDR3 is built from 13 residues. With 10 bases removed from V and 6 bases from J, the gap between germline ends came to 18 bases. CDR1 is ENHRY and CDR2 is SYGVKD in the germline V gene. Donors were nominally healthy when sampled, though unrecorded immune exposures were likely. PCR was performed using 60 Vbeta and 13 Jbeta primers. TCRdb's copy holds only in-frame clones and misses some; the assay was immunoSEQ multiplex PCR. This sample has around 150,000 clones, with 75% to 80% found just once.

This clonotype originated in a woman in her 50s in good health and CMV-seropositive. Input material: PBMCs. The chain has TRBV10-3 and TRBJ1-2; tentatively, D is TRBD1 (6 bases). The DNA of the CDR3 is TGTGCCAGTAACAGGGACCTAGGGGATGGCTACACCTTC. This gives the protein CASNRDLGDGYTF.